Below are 21 T cell receptor beta chains sequenced from a single sample in a study of brain T cells in children with intractable seizures. The method was immunoSEQ multiplex PCR; TCRdb's version includes in-frame clones alone and lacks a portion of them. The sample carries 7,500 to 10,000 clones, roughly three quarters recorded once. Sequencing was limited to surgery cases with top T cell transcript signatures in brain tissue. The source material was resected brain tissue, sampled at surgery. All receptors come from a girl aged 2 to 9 with tuberous sclerosis and intractable seizures.

The chain carries TRBV7-8 and TRBJ1-2; weak D call: TRBD1 (5 bases). CDR3 size: 13 residues. Looked up from germline, CDR1 is SGHVS and CDR2 is FQNEAQ. Between the trimmed V and J ends, which lost 1 base and 13 bases, there was a span of 16 bases. The CDR3 nucleotides read TGTGCCAGCAGCTTAGTGGAACGGGGGGTAGGCACCTTC. It encodes CASSLVERGVGTF.

This chain uses TRBV3-1 (or the pseudogene TRBV3-2) with TRBJ2-3; D remains unclear. The CDR3 extends over 12 amino acids. V lost 5 bases and J lost 6, with 9 bases in between. Per the germline V gene, CDR1 is LGHDT and CDR2 is YNNKEL (reference sequence). DNA of the CDR3: TGTGCCAGCAGCTGGCCCCGGGATACGCAGTATTTT. It translates to CASSWPRDTQYF.

This clone is medium-sized by share. V gene TRBV7-3 combines with J gene TRBJ2-5, with 9 bases fitting TRBD2. Germline values: CDR1 SGHTA, CDR2 FQGTGA. The trim removed 1 base at V and 3 bases at J, leaving 0 bases unmatched. The CDR3 is 14 residues long. The CDR3: CASSLSGGEETQYF. CDR3 nucleotides: TGTGCCAGCAGCTTAAGCGGGGGGGAAGAGACCCAGTACTTC.

The CDR3 DNA reads TGTGCCAGCAGTTACTCGGAGGGGGATGAGCAGTTCTTC. This sequence encodes CASSYSEGDEQFF. The chain has TRBV6-2 or TRBV6-3 and TRBJ2-1; D is possibly TRBD1 or TRBD2 (6 bases each). Germline CDR1 MNHEY, CDR2 SVGEGT. CDR3 size: 13 residues. Deletions cut 0 bases from V and 8 bases from J, with 8 bases between.

The chain has TRBV2 and TRBJ1-5, with D uncertain. Per the germline V gene, CDR1 is SNHLY and CDR2 is FYNNEI. V dropped 3 bases and J dropped 0 bases, with 9 bases sitting between them. The CDR3 is 15 residues long. The CDR3 DNA is TGTGCCAGCAGTGATGAGGGTAATAGCAATCAGCCCCAGCATTTT. Translation: CASSDEGNSNQPQHF. The whole variable domain, remainder taken from reference TRBV2 and TRBJ1-5, is EPEVTQTPSHQVTQMGQEVILRCVPISNHLYFYWYRQILGQKVEFLVSFYNNEISEKSEIFDDQFSVERPDGSNFTLKIRSTKLEDSAMYFCASSDEGNSNQPQHFGDGTRLSIL.

Remarks on this clone: It may be a read error: a sequence one base away is much more abundant. The chain joins TRBV2 to TRBJ2-6; TRBD2 might be the D (5 bases). CDR1 and CDR2 (germline): SNHLY, FYNNEI. The CDR3 is made up of 17 amino acids. The CDR3 reads CANSEQRGYSGANVLTF. The CDR3 DNA reads as TGTGCCAACAGTGAACAACGGGGTTACTCTGGGGCCAACGTCCTGACTTTC.

This clone showed up just a few times. CDR3 sequence (DNA): TGTGCCAGCAGCTTAGACCGATACTCTACCCCCTATGGCTACACCTTC. This codes for CASSLDRYSTPYGYTF. V and J are TRBV7-6 and TRBJ1-2; D not certain. With 1 base removed from V and 4 bases from J, the gap between germline ends came to 16 bases. The germline V gene encodes CDR1 SGHVS and CDR2 FNYEAQ. The CDR3 consists of 16 residues.

The chain carries TRBV5-1 and TRBJ2-1; 11 bases match TRBD2. Germline V CDR1 and CDR2: SGHRS, YFSETQ. The J segment lost 9 bases and the V segment lost 0 bases, leaving 5 bases of the junction unmatched. The CDR3 sequence is 15 residues long. CDR3 sequence: CASSLVSGGAGEQFF. In nucleotides, the CDR3 is TGCGCCAGCAGCTTGGTTAGCGGGGGGGCCGGTGAGCAGTTCTTC.

The chain has TRBV12-3 or TRBV12-4 and TRBJ2-4; D is ambiguous. The CDR3 is 13 amino acids. V was cut by 2 bases and J by 9 bases, with 11 bases left in between. This CDR3 reads CASSLSAVRIQYF. The CDR3 DNA follows: TGTGCCAGCAGTTTATCGGCAGTCCGCATTCAGTACTTC.

The V gene is TRBV7-2, the J gene TRBJ2-1; 7 positions agree with TRBD1. Germline loops: CDR1 SGHTA, CDR2 FQGNSA. V lost 5 bases and J lost 0; bases outside the gene matches: 4. This CDR3 contains 15 residues. CDR3 coding DNA: TGTGCCAGCAGCCCACAGGGGAGCTCCTACAATGAGCAGTTCTTC. The encoded protein is CASSPQGSSYNEQFF.

The chain joins TRBV10-3 to TRBJ1-2; no reliable D call. The CDR3 loop spans 18 amino acids. V lost 0 bases to trimming and J lost 0 bases, with 17 bases between them. The germline CDR1 and CDR2 sequences are ENHRY and SYGVKD. The CDR3 here is CAISESAGSGISNYGYTF. The CDR3 region has the DNA TGTGCCATCAGTGAGTCTGCCGGCTCGGGAATATCTAACTATGGCTACACCTTC.

The chain carries TRBV5-1 and TRBJ2-3; D may correspond to TRBD1 or TRBD2 (7 bases each). This CDR3 is 16 amino acids long. V gave up 4 bases and J gave up 4 bases, with 19 bases separating them. Germline CDR1 and CDR2: SGHRS and YFSETQ. The CDR3 nucleotides read TGCGCCAGCAGCGATACCTCGGGGAGGGGGCCAGATACGCAGTATTTT. Translating gives CASSDTSGRGPDTQYF.

The chain carries TRBV6-1 and TRBJ2-7; tentatively, D is TRBD1 or TRBD2 (5 bases each). CDR3 length: 14 amino acids. V was clipped by 1 base and J by 8 bases, with 15 bases between them. Per germline, CDR1 MNHNS and CDR2 SASEGT. In nucleotides, the CDR3 is TGTGCCAGCAGTGAAGGAGGGACGGTGTTGAAGCAGTACGTC. Translated, it gives CASSEGGTVLKQYV.

In this sample, this clone turned up a few times. Other DNA sequences in the same sample also yield this CDR3. In DNA, the CDR3 is TGTGCCAGCAGCTCCGGGACGAATAATTCACCCCTCCACTTT. Protein: CASSSGTNNSPLHF. The genes are TRBV7-3 and TRBJ1-6, with TRBD1 as a possible D gene (5 bases). CDR1 is SGHTA and CDR2 is FQGTGA in the germline V gene. The CDR3 totals 14 residues. Between the trimmed V and J ends, which lost 4 bases and 5 bases, there was a span of 9 bases. Looking up the rest from reference TRBV7-3 and TRBJ1-6 gives the full variable domain: GAGVSQTPSNKVTEKGKYVELRCDPISGHTALYWYRQSLGQGPEFLIYFQGTGAADDSGLPNDRFFAVRPEGSVSTLKIQRTERGDSAVYLCASSSGTNNSPLHFGNGTRLTVT.

The gene calls are TRBV5-1 and TRBJ2-3, with 7 bases aligning to TRBD1. The trim removed 1 base at V and 0 bases at J, leaving 5 bases unmatched. Per germline, CDR1 SGHRS and CDR2 YFSETQ. This CDR3 has 16 amino acids. CDR3 DNA: TGCGCCAGCAGCTTGTTCGGCAGGGGGAGCACAGATACGCAGTATTTT. Encoded protein: CASSLFGRGSTDTQYF. Using reference TRBV5-1 and TRBJ2-3 for the parts outside the CDR3, the full variable domain is KAGVTQTPRYLIKTRGQQVTLSCSPISGHRSVSWYQQTPGQGLQFLFEYFSETQRNKGNFPGRFSGRQFSNSRSEMNVSTLELGDSALYLCASSLFGRGSTDTQYFGPGTRLTVL.

V and J are TRBV6-5 and TRBJ1-1; D unclear. Deletions cut 4 bases from V and 1 base from J, with 7 bases between. The germline V gene encodes CDR1 MNHEY and CDR2 SVGAGI. CDR3 length equals 13 residues. Written as DNA, the CDR3 is TGTGCCAGCAGTTTTCTCCCGAACACTGAAGCTTTCTTT. Its translation: CASSFLPNTEAFF.

This clone was seen only a few times. The CDR3 is CASSYVLVTDTQYF. The CDR3 coding sequence is TGTGCCAGCAGTTACGTGCTAGTCACAGATACGCAGTATTTT. V usage is TRBV6-2 or TRBV6-3 and J usage is TRBJ2-3; D gene unclear. V was pared by 2 bases and J by 2 bases, with 8 bases between. The CDR3 spans 14 residues. Germline CDR1 and CDR2: MNHEY and SVGEGT.

The chain has TRBV4-1 and TRBJ2-7; D perhaps matches TRBD1 (6 bases). Trimming pared 2 bases from V and 2 bases from J, leaving 13 bases between. The CDR3 is made up of 15 amino acids. From germline, CDR1 is MGHRA and CDR2 YSYEKL. The DNA for the CDR3 is TGCGCCAGCAGCCAACCTGACAGGCTCCCCTACGAGCAGTACTTC. Its translation is CASSQPDRLPYEQYF.

This clone is medium-sized in the sample. The chain employs TRBV28 and TRBJ2-7; the D gene is possibly TRBD1 (6 bases). The CDR3 has 14 amino acids. V dropped 5 bases and J dropped 2 bases, with 13 bases sitting between them. Germline CDR1 and CDR2: MDHEN and SYDVKM. This chain's CDR3 is CASSGWGQAYEQYF. Written as DNA, the CDR3 is TGTGCCAGCAGTGGATGGGGACAAGCCTACGAGCAGTACTTC.

The chain recombines TRBV27 with TRBJ1-1, with a weak D call TRBD1 (6 bases). The germline V gene has CDR1 MNHEY and CDR2 SMNVEV (reference sequence). The CDR3 totals 13 residues. Trimming removed 6 bases from V and 6 bases from J, with 14 bases in between. CDR3 DNA: TGTGCCAGCAGCTGGGGACAAGGCCCTGAAGCTTTCTTT. It encodes CASSWGQGPEAFF.

J is TRBJ2-5 and V is TRBV11-1; possible D gene TRBD2, 5 bases. Trimming cost V 2 bases and J 5 bases, with 9 bases left between them. Germline V gene sequence: CDR1 SGHAT, CDR2 FQDESV (reference sequence). The CDR3 consists of 13 residues. CDR3 loop: CASSLRRGETQYF. Written as DNA, the CDR3 is TGTGCCAGCAGCTTACGCAGAGGGGAGACCCAGTACTTC.